The sequence of this TCR beta chain was determined in a study of cytomegalovirus exposure and HLA in healthy donors. Germline lookup yields CDR1 MNHEY and CDR2 SVGAGI. V lost 6 bases and J lost 5; bases outside the gene matches: 12. CDR3 size: 15 residues. The study ran its PCR with 60 Vbeta and 13 Jbeta primers. Data came from immunoSEQ multiplex PCR; TCRdb stores just in-frame clones and leaves some out. The repertoire holds about 110,000 clones, with less than 80% as singletons. The chain has TRBV6-5 and TRBJ1-1; 7 bases fit TRBD1. The sequence was collected from a woman aged 45-65 years in good health and CMV-seropositive. Sequenced material: PBMCs. The CDR3 here is CASRAISGGRTEAFF. The CDR3 DNA reads TGTGCCAGCAGGGCGATTTCAGGGGGGCGGACTGAAGCTTTCTTT.